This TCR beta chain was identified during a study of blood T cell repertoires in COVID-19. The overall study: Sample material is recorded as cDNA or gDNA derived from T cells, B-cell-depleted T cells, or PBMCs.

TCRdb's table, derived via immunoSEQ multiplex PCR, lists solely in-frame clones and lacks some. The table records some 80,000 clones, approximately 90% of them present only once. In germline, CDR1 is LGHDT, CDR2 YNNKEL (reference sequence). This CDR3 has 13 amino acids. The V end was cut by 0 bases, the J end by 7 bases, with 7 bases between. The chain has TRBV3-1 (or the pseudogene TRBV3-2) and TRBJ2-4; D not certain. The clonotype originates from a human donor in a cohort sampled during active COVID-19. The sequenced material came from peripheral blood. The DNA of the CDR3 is TGTGCCAGCAGCCAAGATACCCGGAACATTCAGTACTTC. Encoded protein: CASSQDTRNIQYF.